This record covers a single TCR beta chain. The CDR3 is 14 residues long. The V segment lost 8 bases and the J segment 6 bases; nucleotides outside the gene matches: 10. Germline V lookup: CDR1 LGHDT, CDR2 YNNKEL (reference sequence). This entry belongs to a study of blood T cell repertoires in COVID-19. About the research overall: Samples representing acute and convalescent COVID-19 were sourced from the United States, Italy and Spain. PBMCs, B-cell-depleted T cells, or T cells provided the cDNA or gDNA that made up the material.

Under the authors' procedure: How many nucleated cells were present was estimated from reference gene primer amplification. Here immunoSEQ multiplex PCR was the method, and the copy in TCRdb shows in-frame clones only, minus some. V and J calls and clone size come straight from that table; D and trimming were deduced from the DNA. The sample yields over 9,000 clones, 85% to 90% seen once. The sequence was obtained from a man aged 55 to 70 with acute or convalescent COVID-19. Sequencing was performed on peripheral blood. V and J are TRBV3-1 (or the pseudogene TRBV3-2) and TRBJ2-3, with 8 bases identical to TRBD2. CDR3: CASGTGGGPDTQYF. CDR3 DNA sequence: TGTGCCAGCGGGACCGGGGGGGGCCCGGATACGCAGTATTTT.